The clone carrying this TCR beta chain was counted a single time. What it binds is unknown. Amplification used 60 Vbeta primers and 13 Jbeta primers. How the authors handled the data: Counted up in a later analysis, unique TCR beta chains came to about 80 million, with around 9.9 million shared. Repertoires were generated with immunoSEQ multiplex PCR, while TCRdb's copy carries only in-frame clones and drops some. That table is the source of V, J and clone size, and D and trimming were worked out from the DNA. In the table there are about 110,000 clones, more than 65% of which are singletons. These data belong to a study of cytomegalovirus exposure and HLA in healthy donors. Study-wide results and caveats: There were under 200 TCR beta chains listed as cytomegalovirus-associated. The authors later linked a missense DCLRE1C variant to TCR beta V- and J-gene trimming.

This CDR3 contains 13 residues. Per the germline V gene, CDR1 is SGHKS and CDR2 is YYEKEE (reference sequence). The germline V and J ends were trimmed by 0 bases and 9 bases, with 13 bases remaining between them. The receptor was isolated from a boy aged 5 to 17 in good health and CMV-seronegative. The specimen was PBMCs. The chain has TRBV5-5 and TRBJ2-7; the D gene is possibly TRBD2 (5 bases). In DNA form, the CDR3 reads TGTGCCAGCAGCTTGGGGCCAGCGGTGGGGCAGTACTTC. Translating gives CASSLGPAVGQYF.